A single sample is the source of the 6 T cell receptor beta chains below, sequenced in a study of OX40 agonist ivuxolimab in advanced cancers. The protocol was immunoSEQ multiplex PCR, while the TCRdb copy is restricted to in-frame clones and leaves out a portion. The sample yields under 90,000 clones, approximately 88% seen once. Material: CD4+ or CD8+ T cells sorted from blood, obtained in a trial of the OX40 agonist ivuxolimab. The receptor source for this set is an adult with an advanced solid tumor such as melanoma, head and neck, liver or kidney cancer.

This clone occurred a few times. This chain joins TRBV4-2 and TRBJ2-3; TRBD2 might be the D (5 bases). This CDR3 spans 14 amino acids. The germline V and J ends were trimmed by 4 bases and 5 bases, with 13 bases remaining between them. The germline CDR1 and CDR2 sequences are LGHNA and YNFKEQ. The CDR3 DNA reads TGTGCCAGCAGCCTGAGCGGCCGGGTAGATACGCAGTATTTT. Amino acid sequence: CASSLSGRVDTQYF.

This clone was seen more than once but under ten times. The chain recombines TRBV5-1 with TRBJ2-7, with TRBD2 identical over 16 bases. Germline V gives CDR1 SGHRS, CDR2 YFSETQ. The CDR3 has 18 amino acids. Losses at the gene ends were 4 bases for V and 6 bases for J; bases not matched to a gene: 13. CDR3 amino acids: CASSRGPGTSGGAFEQYF. The CDR3 nucleotides read TGCGCCAGCAGCCGGGGCCCCGGGACTAGCGGGGGGGCTTTCGAGCAGTACTTC.

The chain couples TRBV28 to TRBJ2-1; no definite D call. Germline CDR1 MDHEN, CDR2 SYDVKM. CDR3 length: 13 amino acids. V dropped 4 bases and J dropped 10 bases, with 14 bases sitting between them. The CDR3 loop is CASSWARAREQFF. In nucleotides, the CDR3 is TGTGCCAGCAGTTGGGCCCGGGCTAGGGAGCAGTTCTTC.

This chain links TRBV18 with TRBJ2-7, with TRBD1 matching 8 bases. Germline V gives CDR1 KGHSH, CDR2 LQKENI. J gave up 2 bases and V 5 bases, and 5 bases lay outside the gene matches. There are 14 residues in the CDR3. The CDR3 DNA follows: TGTGCCAGCTCAGTATCACAGGGGGCCTACGAGCAGTACTTC. It yields the protein CASSVSQGAYEQYF.

The chain is built from TRBV5-1 and TRBJ2-5; 12 bases match TRBD2. Trimming cost V 4 bases and J 3 bases; bases outside gene matches: 7. Germline V gives CDR1 SGHRS, CDR2 YFSETQ. The CDR3 runs to 16 residues. CDR3: CASSGSTSGGKETQYF. Here the CDR3 DNA reads TGCGCCAGCAGCGGGTCGACTAGCGGGGGAAAAGAGACCCAGTACTTC.

The CDR3 loop is CASSLEGRYTIYF. The CDR3 nucleotides are TGCGCCAGCAGCTTGGAAGGACGGTACACCATATATTTT. This chain uses TRBV5-1 with TRBJ1-3; no clear D. There are 13 residues in the CDR3. V was pared by 0 bases and J by 8 bases, with 9 bases between. Germline-derived CDR1 and CDR2 are SGHRS and YFSETQ.